This entry lists 14 T cell receptor beta chains sequenced from one sample in a study of shared clonotypes between healthy human individuals. Clones were sequenced by immunoSEQ multiplex PCR, and TCRdb holds only the in-frame ones, with some missing. The table records some 790,000 clones, 72% of them present only once. Sample: memory CD4+ T cells sorted from blood. Documented subset: CD45RA-negative fraction. The receptors were gathered from a woman in her twenties or thirties in good health.

The J gene is TRBJ1-5, the V gene TRBV2; D gene ambiguous. The CDR3 runs 14 residues. Germline assignment: CDR1 SNHLY and CDR2 FYNNEI. V was clipped by 2 bases and J by 5 bases, with 10 bases between them. This chain's CDR3 is CASSETFGDQPQHF. DNA for the CDR3: TGTGCCAGCAGTGAAACTTTCGGCGATCAGCCCCAGCATTTT.

V and J are TRBV7-9 and TRBJ2-7; 7 bases agree with TRBD1. CDR3 length equals 15 residues. Germline V gene sequence: CDR1 SEHNR, CDR2 FQNEAQ (reference sequence). The ends lost 5 bases at V and 4 bases at J; junction bases unmatched: 11. CDR3 in DNA: TGTGCCAGCAGCCCTGGTAGGGACAGAGTATACGAGCAGTACTTC. It codes for CASSPGRDRVYEQYF.

The chain carries TRBV5-1 and TRBJ2-1; D not certain. The CDR3 is 13 amino acids. Germline V gives CDR1 SGHRS, CDR2 YFSETQ. Trimming shortened V by 0 bases and J by 6 bases, and 7 bases separated the two germline ends. The CDR3 sequence: CASSLVRANEQFF. The CDR3 bases are TGCGCCAGCAGCTTGGTGCGCGCCAATGAGCAGTTCTTC.

The gene calls are TRBV18 and TRBJ2-1; 10 bases line up with TRBD2. Germline trimming cut 4 bases from V and 2 bases from J; bases unmatched to any gene: 2. CDR3 length: 15 residues. Per germline, CDR1 KGHSH and CDR2 LQKENI. CDR3 in amino acids: CASSRTSGAYNEQFF. CDR3 bases: TGTGCCAGCTCACGAACTAGCGGGGCCTACAATGAGCAGTTCTTC.

The chain is built from TRBV2 and TRBJ2-7, with 8 bases matching TRBD2. V lost 6 bases to trimming and J lost 8 bases; unmatched junction nucleotides: 15. Germline-derived CDR1 and CDR2 are SNHLY and FYNNEI. The CDR3 has 15 amino acids. The DNA of the CDR3 is TGTGCCAGCAGATCCCAACTAGCGGATTTTACGAAGCAGTACTTC. Translated, it gives CASRSQLADFTKQYF. The full variable domain, its missing parts supplied by reference TRBV2 and TRBJ2-7, is EPEVTQTPSHQVTQMGQEVILRCVPISNHLYFYWYRQILGQKVEFLVSFYNNEISEKSEIFDDQFSVERPDGSNFTLKIRSTKLEDSAMYFCASRSQLADFTKQYFGPGTRLTVT.

The chain is built from TRBV5-8 and TRBJ1-4, with 7 nucleotides matching TRBD1. Germline CDR1 and CDR2: SGHTS and YDEGEE. The CDR3 is 14 amino acids. After removal of 5 bases from V and 8 bases from J, the junction contained 9 bases not matched to a gene. CDR3 loop: CASSSGQAGEKLFF. Written as DNA, the CDR3 is TGTGCCAGCAGTTCCGGACAGGCGGGGGAAAAACTGTTTTTT.

The chain joins TRBV6-6 to TRBJ1-1, with a possible D match to TRBD1 (6 bases). Trimming left V 5 bases short and J 5 bases short, with 9 bases between. CDR1 and CDR2 from the germline V gene are MNHNY and SVGAGI (reference sequence). The CDR3 has 12 residues. CDR3 protein: CASSAGVTEAFF. As DNA, the CDR3 is TGTGCCAGCAGTGCAGGGGTAACTGAAGCTTTCTTT.

The chain is built from TRBV28 and TRBJ1-5, with a tentative D call TRBD1 (6 bases). V shed 7 bases and J shed 2 bases, with 12 bases lying between them. This CDR3 has 14 residues. CDR1 and CDR2 (germline): MDHEN, SYDVKM. Here the CDR3 reads CASKLGARNQPQHF. The CDR3 nucleotides are TGTGCCAGCAAATTGGGGGCCCGCAATCAGCCCCAGCATTTT.

The chain combines TRBV4-2 with TRBJ2-1; 11 bases map to TRBD2. CDR1 and CDR2 (germline): LGHNA, YNFKEQ. V shed 0 bases, J shed 2 bases, and the junction held 6 bases outside the gene matches. This CDR3 comprises 18 residues. In DNA form, the CDR3 reads TGTGCCAGCAGCCAAGATCCCCGACTAGCGGGACCCTACAATGAGCAGTTCTTC. It codes for CASSQDPRLAGPYNEQFF.

With respect to this clone: Other nucleotide sequences in the sample specify the same CDR3. The chain joins TRBV2 to TRBJ2-2; D may be TRBD1 or TRBD2 (5 bases each). This CDR3 region has 14 residues. Germline CDR1 and CDR2: SNHLY and FYNNEI. V gave up 11 bases and J gave up 2 bases, with 15 bases separating them. The DNA for the CDR3 is TGTGCCGGGACCGGGACCACCAACACCGGGGAGCTGTTTTTT. This codes for CAGTGTTNTGELFF.

The rearrangement uses TRBV29-1 and TRBJ1-3, with TRBD1 identical over 8 bases. The trim removed 6 bases at V and 1 base at J, leaving 8 bases unmatched. This CDR3 spans 15 amino acids. CDR1 SQVTM and CDR2 ANQGSEA come from the germline V gene. The CDR3 here is CSVRTGIGSGNTIYF. The CDR3 DNA reads TGCAGCGTCCGGACAGGGATTGGGTCTGGAAACACCATATATTTT.

The chain couples TRBV13 to TRBJ2-7; possible D gene TRBD1, 6 bases. Germline CDR1 PRHDT, CDR2 FYEKMQ (reference sequence). This CDR3 is built from 17 residues. The V end lost 5 bases, the J end lost 1 base, and 21 bases lay between the germline ends. DNA of the CDR3: TGTGCCAGCAGCCGGACCTCCCCCGGGACAACGTCCTACGAGCAGTACTTC. As protein: CASSRTSPGTTSYEQYF.

The rearrangement uses TRBV7-2 and TRBJ1-3, with D hard to call. The germline V gene encodes CDR1 SGHTA and CDR2 FQGNSA. CDR3 length: 16 residues. The V and J ends lost 1 base and 1 base respectively, with 11 bases between them. The CDR3 coding sequence is TGTGCCAGCAGCTTAGTACGGGCGGATTCTGGAAACACCATATATTTT. The encoded protein is CASSLVRADSGNTIYF.

The chain carries TRBV5-4 and TRBJ1-2; D gene uncertain. The V end lost 1 base, the J end lost 4 bases, and 5 bases lay between the germline ends. The germline V gene has CDR1 SGHNT and CDR2 YYREEE (reference sequence). The CDR3 loop spans 12 amino acids. The CDR3 DNA sequence: TGTGCCAGCAGCTTGTCCAGCTATGGCTACACCTTC. It specifies CASSLSSYGYTF.